Each of the 27 T cell receptor beta chains below was sequenced from the same sample in a study of regulatory T cells in long-lasting Graves disease (dated by TCRdb to the early 2020s). The sample's time point, from its label and the paper: newly diagnosed GD, antithyroid drugs for less than 3 months. For both TCR sequencing and RNA sequencing, RNA was extracted from PBMCs in TRIzol. Library preparation was by multiplex PCR. The sequencer listed for this sample is Illumina HiSeq 4000. iRepertoire HTBI primers and Arm-PCR amplification of CDR3 regions were used to construct TCR beta libraries. In TCRdb, the public reads were trimmed at Q25 with fastp and aligned with MiXCR, with productive beta chains retained. Rows matching on CDR3 protein sequence are summarized as one entry with the most common DNA and genes. The sample table records some 490,000 distinct CDR3 sequences; about 12% of these occur just once. Approximately 9.6% of the sample is in the top ten clones.

A further study also used this sample, focusing on T cells in Graves' hyperthyroidism and ophthalmopathy.

Source: peripheral blood mononuclear cells (PBMCs), taken at new diagnosis, from a patient treated with antithyroid drugs. The receptors shown here come from a woman between 25 and 40 years old with Graves disease. Donor details come from another sample of the same person, matched by shared clones.

This clonotype showed up many times. This chain connects TRBV28 to TRBJ1-2; D uncertain. The V end lost 6 bases, the J end lost 1 base, and 9 bases lay between the germline ends. Germline lookup yields CDR1 MDHEN and CDR2 SYDVKM. The CDR3 totals 13 residues. CDR3 protein: CASRVRYNYGYTF. CDR3 in DNA: TGTGCCAGCAGGGTCAGATATAACTATGGCTACACCTTC.

This clonotype was recorded at least ten times. The rearrangement uses TRBV28 and TRBJ2-2; TRBD1 matches at 8 bases. V was pared by 5 bases and J by 6 bases, with 11 bases of the junction left unmatched. Germline V gene sequence: CDR1 MDHEN, CDR2 SYDVKM. This CDR3 is built from 16 residues. The CDR3: CASSGQGAAVPGELFF. In DNA, the CDR3 is TGTGCCAGCAGTGGCCAGGGGGCTGCGGTCCCCGGGGAGCTGTTTTTT.

In this sample, this clonotype turned up many times. The chain has TRBV10-1 and TRBJ2-5; 11 bases line up with TRBD2. The germline V gene encodes CDR1 WNHNN and CDR2 SYGVQD (reference sequence). This CDR3 region has 15 residues. The ends lost 6 bases at V and 3 bases at J; junction bases unmatched: 6. CDR3 DNA sequence: TGCGCCAGCAGCGCCCTAGCGGGAGGAGAAGAGACCCAGTACTTC. It yields the protein CASSALAGGEETQYF.

In its sample, this clonotype was seen many times. The chain joins TRBV5-1 to TRBJ2-1; weak D call: TRBD2 (5 bases). V was shortened by 0 bases and J by 10 bases, with 11 bases between the two germline ends. Germline V gene lookup returns CDR1 SGHRS and CDR2 YFSETQ. The CDR3 is made up of 13 amino acids. The CDR3 protein is CASSLEWASEQFF. The DNA of the CDR3 is TGCGCCAGCAGCTTGGAATGGGCTAGCGAGCAGTTCTTC.

The chain has TRBV20-1 and TRBJ2-5; 8 nucleotides align to TRBD1. J was trimmed by 3 bases and V by 6 bases; bases with no gene match: 6. There are 13 residues in the CDR3. Germline assignment: CDR1 DFQATT and CDR2 SNEGSKA (reference sequence). In nucleotides, the CDR3 is TGCAGTGCCGCCGACAGGGGCAAAGAGACCCAGTACTTC. This translates into CSAADRGKETQYF.

This clonotype was recorded many times. V is TRBV15 and J is TRBJ2-1; TRBD2 matches at 7 bases. CDR1 is LNHNV and CDR2 is YYDKDF in the germline V gene (reference sequence). The length of the CDR3 is 15 residues. V lost 1 base and J lost 6; bases outside the gene matches: 6. CDR3 sequence: CATSRAGRIFNEQFF. DNA for the CDR3: TGTGCCACCAGCAGAGCCGGGAGGATCTTCAATGAGCAGTTCTTC.

This clonotype was observed at least ten times. The chain links TRBV6-2 or TRBV6-3 to TRBJ2-7; possibly TRBD1 for D (6 bases). The germline V gene encodes CDR1 MNHEY and CDR2 SVGEGT. V lost 8 bases, J lost 7 bases, and 21 bases lay in between. This CDR3 comprises 14 residues. CDR3 DNA: TGTGCCAGCCGAAGGGGGACCAGCCTTAAGGAGCAGTACTTC. This translates into CASRRGTSLKEQYF.

At least ten counts were recorded for this clonotype. The chain carries TRBV2 and TRBJ2-2; TRBD2 matches 10 bases. The CDR3 loop spans 15 amino acids. With V trimmed by 7 bases and J by 5 bases, 7 bases remained unmatched. In germline, CDR1 is SNHLY, CDR2 FYNNEI. This CDR3 is CASTDLAGATGELFF. The CDR3, as DNA: TGTGCCAGCACTGACCTAGCGGGAGCGACCGGGGAGCTGTTTTTT.

This clonotype appeared a few times. The chain joins TRBV25-1 to TRBJ2-3; a weak D match, TRBD1 (6 bases). CDR3 length: 17 residues. CDR1 is MGHDK, CDR2 SYGVNS, per germline. V dropped 1 base and J dropped 3 bases, with 17 bases sitting between them. The CDR3 sequence: CASSESPDRYLTDTQYF. The DNA of the CDR3 is TGTGCCAGCAGTGAATCCCCTGACAGGTACCTAACAGATACGCAGTATTTT.

The CDR3 reads CASSVHPGFQGAPDEQYF. The CDR3 DNA is TGTGCCAGCAGCGTCCACCCAGGGTTCCAGGGGGCGCCGGATGAGCAGTACTTC. The chain links TRBV9 to TRBJ2-7; 8 bases map to TRBD1. J lost 7 bases, V lost 2 bases, and 20 bases had no gene match. Germline V lookup: CDR1 SGDLS, CDR2 YYNGEE. The CDR3 totals 18 residues.

The rearrangement uses TRBV18 and TRBJ2-7; 11 positions match TRBD1. CDR3 length: 15 residues. Germline values: CDR1 KGHSH, CDR2 LQKENI. V shed 3 bases and J 4 bases; nucleotides not matched to a gene: 5. CDR3 sequence reads: CASSPSDRGPYEQYF. Written as DNA, the CDR3 is TGTGCCAGCTCACCCTCGGACAGGGGGCCGTACGAGCAGTACTTC.

The chain carries TRBV2 and TRBJ2-7; 12 bases are a match to TRBD2. The germline V gene encodes CDR1 SNHLY and CDR2 FYNNEI. CDR3 length equals 16 residues. V gave up 7 bases and J gave up 5 bases; unmatched junction bases: 12. The CDR3 loop is CASMLASGRAWNEQYF. Written as DNA, the CDR3 is TGTGCCAGCATGCTCGCTAGCGGGAGGGCCTGGAACGAGCAGTACTTC.

There are many counts of this clonotype. The CDR3 DNA is TGTGCCAGCAGTCTGGACAGGCAACGGGGCTACACCTTC. It specifies CASSLDRQRGYTF. This sequence joins TRBV6-2 or TRBV6-3 and TRBJ1-2; 7 bases fit TRBD1. Germline V lookup: CDR1 MNHEY, CDR2 SVGEGT. V shed 5 bases and J 8 bases; nucleotides not matched to a gene: 8. The CDR3 totals 13 residues.

This clonotype was picked up a small number of times. This clone may be a read error of a much larger clone one base away. V and J are TRBV27 and TRBJ1-6, with D hard to call. CDR3 length equals 16 residues. Trimming pared 4 bases from V and 8 bases from J, leaving 18 bases between. Per germline, CDR1 MNHEY and CDR2 SMNVEV (reference sequence). Here the CDR3 reads CASSSRSGRAYSPLHF. CDR3 sequence (DNA): TGTGCCAGCAGTTCACGGTCGGGGAGGGCCTATTCACCCCTCCACTTT.

This clonotype was seen at least ten times. The chain carries TRBV20-1 and TRBJ2-7; TRBD2 aligns across 14 bases. The trim removed 1 base at V and 6 bases at J, leaving 11 bases unmatched. Looked up from germline, CDR1 is DFQATT and CDR2 is SNEGSKA (reference sequence). This CDR3 is 17 amino acids long. The CDR3 nucleotides are TGCAGTGCTAGAGTCCTTCCCGGACTAGCGGGAGGAGGCGAGCAGTACTTC. Protein sequence: CSARVLPGLAGGGEQYF.

This clonotype was seen a handful of times. This chain links TRBV12-3 or TRBV12-4 with TRBJ1-5; D is uncertain. V gave up 6 bases and J gave up 3 bases, with 12 bases separating them. The length of the CDR3 is 14 residues. CDR3 DNA sequence: TGTGCCAGCAGCCCGAGTAGGGCCAATCAGCCCCAGCATTTT. The encoded protein is CASSPSRANQPQHF.

The gene calls are TRBV10-3 and TRBJ1-1, with D maybe TRBD1 (6 bases). V gave up 9 bases and J gave up 1 base, with 9 bases separating them. This CDR3 has 12 residues. Per germline, CDR1 ENHRY and CDR2 SYGVKD. The CDR3 coding sequence is TGTGCCATAGGGACAACGAACACTGAAGCTTTCTTT. Amino acids: CAIGTTNTEAFF.

This clonotype has just a few counts. The chain links TRBV7-9 to TRBJ2-2; D is ambiguous. Trimming pared 2 bases from V and 0 bases from J, leaving 7 bases between. The CDR3 covers 15 residues. Germline CDR1 reads SEHNR; CDR2 reads FQNEAQ (reference sequence). The chain's CDR3 is CASSLYLANTGELFF. The DNA of the CDR3 is TGTGCCAGCAGCTTATATCTCGCGAACACCGGGGAGCTGTTTTTT. The whole variable domain, remainder taken from reference TRBV7-9 and TRBJ2-2, is DTGVSQNPRHKITKRGQNVTFRCDPISEHNRLYWYRQTLGQGPEFLTYFQNEAQLEKSRLLSDRFSAERPKGSFSTLEIQRTEQGDSAMYLCASSLYLANTGELFFGEGSRLTVL.

Ten or more counts support this clonotype. The chain employs TRBV7-6 and TRBJ1-2; no firm D call. The V and J ends lost 2 bases and 3 bases respectively, with 7 bases between them. Germline V gene data show CDR1 as SGHVS and CDR2 as FNYEAQ. The CDR3 runs 13 residues. The CDR3 region has the DNA TGTGCCAGCAGCTTAATACCCTACTATGGCTACACCTTC. It specifies CASSLIPYYGYTF.

This clonotype was detected many times. The rearrangement joins TRBV7-9 to TRBJ2-3; D might be TRBD1 (6 bases). CDR3 length: 11 residues. The germline V gene has CDR1 SEHNR and CDR2 FQNEAQ (reference sequence). V lost 1 base and J lost 13, with 9 bases in between. The CDR3 DNA reads as TGTGCCAGCAGCTTAGACAGGGCCGAGTATTTT. Translated: CASSLDRAEYF.

This clonotype has a count of ten or more. The V gene is TRBV5-1, the J gene TRBJ1-1; D remains unclear. The CDR3 totals 11 residues. Germline CDR1 SGHRS, CDR2 YFSETQ. V shed 6 bases and J shed 2 bases, with 5 bases lying between them. The CDR3 sequence is CASNGNTEAFF. CDR3 bases: TGCGCCAGCAACGGAAACACTGAAGCTTTCTTT.

This clonotype was counted only a few times. J is TRBJ2-1 and V is TRBV13; TRBD2 might be the D (6 bases). Per germline, CDR1 PRHDT and CDR2 FYEKMQ (reference sequence). V lost 7 bases, J lost 6 bases, and 13 bases lay in between. The CDR3 loop spans 13 amino acids. Here the CDR3 reads CASTRVEGNEQFF. In DNA, the CDR3 is TGTGCCAGCACGAGAGTGGAGGGCAATGAGCAGTTCTTC.

This clonotype appeared many times. This chain links TRBV11-3 with TRBJ1-2; 10 nucleotides line up with TRBD1. V lost 2 bases and J lost 2; bases outside the gene matches: 5. Germline lookup yields CDR1 SGHNT and CDR2 YENEEA. The CDR3 loop spans 16 amino acids. The CDR3 DNA reads TGTGCCAGCAGCTTACAACGGACAGGGGGGAACTATGGCTACACCTTC. As protein: CASSLQRTGGNYGYTF.

This clonotype was picked up many times. The J gene is TRBJ2-5, the V gene TRBV18; D unclear. The CDR3 has 14 amino acids. V lost 3 bases, J lost 4 bases, and 12 bases lay in between. The germline CDR1 and CDR2 sequences are KGHSH and LQKENI. The CDR3 reads CASSPTPSSETQYF. In nucleotides, the CDR3 is TGTGCCAGCTCACCGACACCGTCATCAGAGACCCAGTACTTC.

This clonotype was counted at least ten times. The chain joins TRBV7-2 to TRBJ1-5, with D tentatively TRBD1 (5 bases). The CDR3 loop spans 16 amino acids. Germline loops: CDR1 SGHTA, CDR2 FQGNSA. V lost 4 bases and J 2 bases, leaving 15 bases between the germline ends. CDR3 loop: CASSSETGIRNQPQHF. In DNA form, the CDR3 reads TGTGCCAGCAGCTCAGAAACAGGTATTCGCAATCAGCCCCAGCATTTT.

This clonotype was detected ten times or more. The gene calls are TRBV2 and TRBJ2-5, with unresolved D. CDR3 size: 12 residues. V lost 4 bases and J 5 bases, leaving 8 bases between the germline ends. From germline, CDR1 is SNHLY and CDR2 FYNNEI. This CDR3 is CASSVGFETQYF. As DNA, the CDR3 is TGTGCCAGCAGTGTAGGGTTTGAGACCCAGTACTTC. Full variable domain (rest looked up from reference TRBV2 and TRBJ2-5): EPEVTQTPSHQVTQMGQEVILRCVPISNHLYFYWYRQILGQKVEFLVSFYNNEISEKSEIFDDQFSVERPDGSNFTLKIRSTKLEDSAMYFCASSVGFETQYFGPGTRLLVL.

This clonotype was seen a handful of times. The CDR3 does not end in the conserved phenylalanine or tryptophan, so this is likely a read error. V usage is TRBV29-1 and J usage is TRBJ1-2; D call uncertain. CDR3 size: 13 residues. V shed 4 bases and J shed 5 bases, with 14 bases lying between them. In germline, CDR1 is SQVTM, CDR2 ANQGSEA. The CDR3 DNA reads as TGCAGCGTTGGAACAACGAGGCAGTATGGCTACACCCTC. The encoded protein is CSVGTTRQYGYTL.